By sample share, the clone carrying this T cell receptor (beta chain) is medium-sized (0.01 to 0.1%). Its target is not known. MiXCR, applied by TCRdb to the 5' RACE reads, yields one record per CDR3 protein. The data show 10,000 to 13,000 distinct CDR3 sequences, 15% to 20% seen once. Study outcomes and limitations: Larger-cohort validation covered only one TCR beta V-J rearrangement. The TCR gene usage of tumor memory CD4+ T cells clustered together with blood and lymph node memory CD4+ cells and with lymph node naive CD4+ cells. Tumor Treg TCRs overlapped most with tumor naive CD4+ cells.

Tregs were sorted as CD4+CD25+CD127-/low cells. The trim removed 10 bases at V and 0 bases at J, leaving 9 bases unmatched. The V gene's germline CDR1 is LGHNA and CDR2 YSLEER. The CDR3 covers 16 residues. This chain connects TRBV4-3 to TRBJ2-3; 11 nucleotides align to TRBD2. Sequenced: Tregs sorted from a lymph node. The receptor's source is a female donor with breast cancer. CDR3 amino acids: CAKQWASGGSTDTQYF. In nucleotides, the CDR3 is TGCGCCAAGCAGTGGGCTAGCGGGGGGAGCACAGATACGCAGTATTTT.